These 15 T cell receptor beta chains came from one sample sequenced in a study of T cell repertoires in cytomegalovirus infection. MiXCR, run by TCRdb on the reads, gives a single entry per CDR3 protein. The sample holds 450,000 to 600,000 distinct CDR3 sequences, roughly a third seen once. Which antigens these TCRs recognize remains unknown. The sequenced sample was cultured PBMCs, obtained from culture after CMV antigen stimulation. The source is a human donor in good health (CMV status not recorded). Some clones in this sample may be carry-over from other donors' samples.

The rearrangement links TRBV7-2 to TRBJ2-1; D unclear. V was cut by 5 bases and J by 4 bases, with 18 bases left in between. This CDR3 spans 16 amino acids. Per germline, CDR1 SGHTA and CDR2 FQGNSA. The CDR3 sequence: CASSPTTGRRYNEQFF. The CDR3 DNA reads TGTGCCAGCAGCCCGACGACTGGGCGGAGATACAATGAGCAGTTCTTC.

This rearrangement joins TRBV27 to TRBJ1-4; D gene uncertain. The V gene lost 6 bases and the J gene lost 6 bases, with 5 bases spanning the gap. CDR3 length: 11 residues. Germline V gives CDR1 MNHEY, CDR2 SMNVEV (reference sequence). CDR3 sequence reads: CASRGYEKLFF. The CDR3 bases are TGTGCCAGCAGGGGATATGAAAAACTGTTTTTT.

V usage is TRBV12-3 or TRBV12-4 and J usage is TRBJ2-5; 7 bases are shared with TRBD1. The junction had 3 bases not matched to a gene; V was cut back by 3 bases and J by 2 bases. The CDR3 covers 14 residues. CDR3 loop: CASSFWDRQETQYF. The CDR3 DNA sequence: TGTGCCAGCAGTTTCTGGGACAGACAAGAGACCCAGTACTTC.

The CDR3 DNA follows: TGTGCCAGCAGCGGCCCTGGGCGGGAAGGAGGAACCAATGAGCAGTTCTTC. Its protein is CASSGPGREGGTNEQFF. The chain is built from TRBV7-6 and TRBJ2-1; the D gene is possibly TRBD2 (6 bases). Looked up from germline, CDR1 is SGHVS and CDR2 is FNYEAQ. Deletions cut 5 bases from V and 6 bases from J, with 23 bases between. This CDR3 spans 17 amino acids.

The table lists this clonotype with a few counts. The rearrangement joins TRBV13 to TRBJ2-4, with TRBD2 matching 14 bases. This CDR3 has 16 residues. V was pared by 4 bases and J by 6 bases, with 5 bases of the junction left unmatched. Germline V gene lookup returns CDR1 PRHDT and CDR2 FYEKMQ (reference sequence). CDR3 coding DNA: TGTGCCAGCAGCTCGGGACTAGCGGGAGCCCCAAACATTCAGTACTTC. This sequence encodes CASSSGLAGAPNIQYF. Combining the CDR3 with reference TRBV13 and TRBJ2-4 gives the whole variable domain AAGVIQSPRHLIKEKRETATLKCYPIPRHDTVYWYQQGPGQDPQFLISFYEKMQSDKGSIPDRFSAQQFSDYHSELNMSSLELGDSALYFCASSSGLAGAPNIQYFGAGTRLSVL.

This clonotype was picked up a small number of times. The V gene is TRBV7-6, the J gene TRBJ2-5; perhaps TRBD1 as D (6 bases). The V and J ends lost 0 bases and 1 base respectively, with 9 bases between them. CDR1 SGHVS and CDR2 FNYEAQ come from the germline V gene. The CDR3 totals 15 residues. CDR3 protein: CASSLAQGFQETQYF. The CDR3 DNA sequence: TGTGCCAGCAGCTTAGCCCAGGGGTTCCAAGAGACCCAGTACTTC.

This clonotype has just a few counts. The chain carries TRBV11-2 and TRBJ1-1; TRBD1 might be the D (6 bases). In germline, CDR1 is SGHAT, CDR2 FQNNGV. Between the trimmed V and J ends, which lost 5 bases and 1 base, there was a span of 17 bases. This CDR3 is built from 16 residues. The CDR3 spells CASSPMTGGGNTEAFF. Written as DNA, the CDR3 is TGTGCCAGCAGCCCCATGACAGGAGGGGGGAACACTGAAGCTTTCTTT. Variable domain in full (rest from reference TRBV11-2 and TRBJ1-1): EAGVAQSPRYKIIEKRQSVAFWCNPISGHATLYWYQQILGQGPKLLIQFQNNGVVDDSQLPKDRFSAERLKGVDSTLKIQPAKLEDSAVYLCASSPMTGGGNTEAFFGQGTRLTVV.

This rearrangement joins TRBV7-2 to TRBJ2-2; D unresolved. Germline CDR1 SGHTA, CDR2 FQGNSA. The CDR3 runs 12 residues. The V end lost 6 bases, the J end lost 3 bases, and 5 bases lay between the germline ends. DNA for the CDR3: TGTGCCAGCAGTCGACACACCGGGGAGCTGTTTTTT. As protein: CASSRHTGELFF.

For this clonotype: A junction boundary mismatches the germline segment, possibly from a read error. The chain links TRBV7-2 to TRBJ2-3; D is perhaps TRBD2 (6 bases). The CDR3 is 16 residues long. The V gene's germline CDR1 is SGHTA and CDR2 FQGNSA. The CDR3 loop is CVSHRFGSGYTDTQYF. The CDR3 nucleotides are TGTGTCAGCCATAGGTTCGGAAGCGGGTACACAGATACGCAGTATTTT.

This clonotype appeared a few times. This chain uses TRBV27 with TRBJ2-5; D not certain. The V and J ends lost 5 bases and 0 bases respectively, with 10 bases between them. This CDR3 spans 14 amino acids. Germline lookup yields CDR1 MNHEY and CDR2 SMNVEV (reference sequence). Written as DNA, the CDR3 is TGTGCCAGCAGTCCCGTAGACTACCAAGAGACCCAGTACTTC. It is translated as CASSPVDYQETQYF.

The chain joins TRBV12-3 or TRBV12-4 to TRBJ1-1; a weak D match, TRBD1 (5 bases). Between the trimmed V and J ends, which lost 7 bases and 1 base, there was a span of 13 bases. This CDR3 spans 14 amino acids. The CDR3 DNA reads TGTGCCAGCACTCCCTTCGGGGGGAACACTGAAGCTTTCTTT. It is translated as CASTPFGGNTEAFF.

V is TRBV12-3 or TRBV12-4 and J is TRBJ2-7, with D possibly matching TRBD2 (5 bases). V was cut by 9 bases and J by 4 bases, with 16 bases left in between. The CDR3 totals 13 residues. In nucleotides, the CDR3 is TGTGCCAGAGGACCCGGGGAAGGATACGAGCAGTACGTC. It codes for CARGPGEGYEQYV.

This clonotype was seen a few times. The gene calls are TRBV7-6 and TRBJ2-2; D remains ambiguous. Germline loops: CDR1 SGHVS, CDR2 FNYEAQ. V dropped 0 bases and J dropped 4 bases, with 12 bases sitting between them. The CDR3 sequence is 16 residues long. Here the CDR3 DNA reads TGTGCCAGCAGCTTAGCGGGTGGGCAGCGCACCGGGGAGCTGTTTTTT. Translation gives CASSLAGGQRTGELFF.

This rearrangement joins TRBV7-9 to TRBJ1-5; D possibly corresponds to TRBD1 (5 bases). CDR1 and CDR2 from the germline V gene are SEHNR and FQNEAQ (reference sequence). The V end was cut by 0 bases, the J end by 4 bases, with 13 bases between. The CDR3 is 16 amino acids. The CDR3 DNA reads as TGTGCCAGCAGCTTAGCCGGGACGGAGCTAAATCAGCCCCAGCATTTT. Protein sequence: CASSLAGTELNQPQHF.

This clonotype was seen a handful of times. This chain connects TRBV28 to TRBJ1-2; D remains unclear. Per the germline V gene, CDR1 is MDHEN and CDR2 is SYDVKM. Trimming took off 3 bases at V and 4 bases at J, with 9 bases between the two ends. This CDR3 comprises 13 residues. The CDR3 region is CASSLGRFYGYTF. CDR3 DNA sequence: TGTGCCAGCAGTTTGGGCAGGTTCTATGGCTACACCTTC.